This entry lists 2 T cell receptor beta chains sequenced from one sample in a study of blood T cell repertoires in COVID-19. Some clones are missing from TCRdb's copy, which holds only in-frame ones; the method was immunoSEQ multiplex PCR. The data show over 120,000 clones, roughly 89% seen once. Sequencing was carried out using PBMCs or T cells enriched from blood (not recorded which). These receptors originate from a man in his fifties or sixties who had recovered from COVID-19.

This clone has a handful of counts. The rearrangement links TRBV19 to TRBJ2-7; a weak D match, TRBD1 (5 bases). Per the germline V gene, CDR1 is LNHDA and CDR2 is SQIVND (reference sequence). The germline V and J ends were trimmed by 5 bases and 2 bases, with 16 bases remaining between them. This CDR3 is 15 amino acids long. The chain's CDR3 is CASSPVLTGTYEQYF. The CDR3 nucleotides are TGTGCCAGTAGTCCCGTCCTTACAGGAACCTACGAGCAGTACTTC.

This sequence joins TRBV7-6 and TRBJ2-3; D ambiguous. Germline V gives CDR1 SGHVS, CDR2 FNYEAQ. CDR3 length: 16 amino acids. V lost 2 bases to trimming and J lost 5 bases, with 17 bases between them. CDR3 DNA sequence: TGTGCCAGCAGCTTAAGCATTGCCTTAACAGAAGATACGCAGTATTTT. It is translated as CASSLSIALTEDTQYF.